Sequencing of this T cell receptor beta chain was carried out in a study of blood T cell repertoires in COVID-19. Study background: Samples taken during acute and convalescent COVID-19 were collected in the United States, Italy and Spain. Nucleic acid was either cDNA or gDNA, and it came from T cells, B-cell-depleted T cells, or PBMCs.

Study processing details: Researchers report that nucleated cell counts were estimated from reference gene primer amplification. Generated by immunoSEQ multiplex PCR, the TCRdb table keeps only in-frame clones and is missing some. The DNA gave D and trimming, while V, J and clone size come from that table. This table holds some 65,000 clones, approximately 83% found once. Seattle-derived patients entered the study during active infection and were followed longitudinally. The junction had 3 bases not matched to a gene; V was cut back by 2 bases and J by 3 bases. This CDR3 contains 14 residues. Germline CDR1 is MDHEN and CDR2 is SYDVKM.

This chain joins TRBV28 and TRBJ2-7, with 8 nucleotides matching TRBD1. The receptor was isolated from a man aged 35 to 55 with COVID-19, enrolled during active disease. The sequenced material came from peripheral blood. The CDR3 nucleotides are TGTGCCAGCAGTTTACCGACAGGGGTCTACGAGCAGTACTTC. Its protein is CASSLPTGVYEQYF.